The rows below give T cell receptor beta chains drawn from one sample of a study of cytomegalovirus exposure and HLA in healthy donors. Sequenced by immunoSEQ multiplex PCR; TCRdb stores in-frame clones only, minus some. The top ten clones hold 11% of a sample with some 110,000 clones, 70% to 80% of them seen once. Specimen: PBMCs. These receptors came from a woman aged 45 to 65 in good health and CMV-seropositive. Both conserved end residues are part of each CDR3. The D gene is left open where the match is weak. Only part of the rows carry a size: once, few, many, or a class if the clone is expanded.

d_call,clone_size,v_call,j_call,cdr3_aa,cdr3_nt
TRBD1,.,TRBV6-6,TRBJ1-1,CASSYSRGLNTEAFF,TGTGCCAGCAGTTACTCGAGGGGGCTGAACACTGAAGCTTTCTTT
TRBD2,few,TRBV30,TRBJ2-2,CAWPAGRFLYTGELFF,TGTGCCTGGCCAGCGGGGAGGTTTTTATACACCGGGGAGCTGTTTTTT
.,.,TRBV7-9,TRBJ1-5,CASRQGFNQPQHF,TGTGCCAGCAGGCAGGGTTTCAATCAGCCCCAGCATTTT
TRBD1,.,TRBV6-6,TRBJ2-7,CASSPQGTSSYEQYF,TGTGCCAGCAGTCCACAGGGGACCAGCTCCTACGAGCAGTACTTC
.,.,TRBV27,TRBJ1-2,CASSLGDGLNYGYTF,TGTGCCAGCAGTTTAGGCGACGGACTCAACTATGGCTACACCTTC
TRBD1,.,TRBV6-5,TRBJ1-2,CASSPDRGLGYTF,TGTGCCAGCAGTCCCGACAGGGGTTTGGGCTACACCTTC
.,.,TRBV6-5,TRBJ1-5,CASRIQGGGNQPQHF,TGTGCCAGCAGGATACAGGGCGGCGGTAATCAGCCCCAGCATTTT
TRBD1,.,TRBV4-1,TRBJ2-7,CASSQEPAFGQGADEQYF,TGCGCCAGCAGCCAAGAACCCGCTTTCGGGCAGGGGGCAGACGAGCAGTACTTC
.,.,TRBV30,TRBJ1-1,CAWSASSNTEAFF,TGTGCCTGGAGCGCCAGTTCCAACACTGAAGCTTTCTTT
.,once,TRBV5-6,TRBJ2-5,CASSFRQWETQYF,TGTGCCAGCAGCTTTCGACAGTGGGAGACCCAGTACTTC
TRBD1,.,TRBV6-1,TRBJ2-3,CASSGQGYSTDTQYF,TGTGCCAGCAGTGGACAGGGGTATAGCACAGATACGCAGTATTTT
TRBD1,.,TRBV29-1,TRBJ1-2,CSVGTGGGGNYGYTF,TGCAGCGTGGGAACAGGGGGCGGGGGGAACTATGGCTACACCTTC
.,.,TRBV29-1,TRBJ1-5,CSVVTGTGSNQPQHF,TGCAGCGTTGTTACAGGGACGGGTAGCAATCAGCCCCAGCATTTT
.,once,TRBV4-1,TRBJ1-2,CASSTGSSYGYTF,TGCGCCAGCTCTACAGGGTCCAGCTATGGCTACACCTTC
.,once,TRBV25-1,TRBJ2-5,CASSRQETQYF,TGTGCCAGCTCGCGGCAAGAGACCCAGTACTTC
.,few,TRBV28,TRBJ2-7,CASSLIGISYEQYF,TGTGCCAGCAGTTTAATCGGGATCTCCTACGAGCAGTACTTC
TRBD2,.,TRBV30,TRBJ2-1,CAGRVAGEKEQFF,TGTGCCGGCAGGGTAGCGGGAGAAAAGGAGCAGTTCTTC
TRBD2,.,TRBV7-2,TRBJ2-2,CASSSGLAGPTGELFF,TGTGCCAGCAGCTCGGGACTAGCGGGACCCACCGGGGAGCTGTTTTTT
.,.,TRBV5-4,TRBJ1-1,CASSLAADMNTEAFF,TGTGCCAGCAGCTTGGCGGCAGACATGAACACTGAAGCTTTCTTT
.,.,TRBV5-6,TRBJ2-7,CASSLSSTGNGEQYF,TGTGCCAGCAGCTTGTCGTCGACAGGTAATGGGGAGCAGTACTTC
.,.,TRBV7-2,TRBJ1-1,CASSLAGQNTEAFF,TGTGCCAGCAGCTTAGCGGGACAGAACACTGAAGCTTTCTTT
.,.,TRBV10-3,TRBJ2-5,CAISEEGAGPSKETQYF,TGTGCCATCAGTGAGGAAGGGGCAGGCCCCTCTAAAGAGACCCAGTACTTC
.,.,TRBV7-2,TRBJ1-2,CASSSSRLTPNGNYGYTF,TGTGCCAGCAGCTCCTCTAGACTTACCCCGAATGGTAACTATGGCTACACCTTC
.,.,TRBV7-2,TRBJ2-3,CASSLDGGSTDTQYF,TGTGCCAGCAGCTTAGACGGGGGAAGCACAGATACGCAGTATTTT
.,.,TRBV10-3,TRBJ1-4,CAISDSFISANEKLFF,TGTGCCATCAGTGATTCGTTCATTTCGGCTAATGAAAAACTGTTTTTT
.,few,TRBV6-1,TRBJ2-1,CASRDTFTGYNEQFF,TGTGCCAGCAGGGATACTTTTACGGGATACAATGAGCAGTTCTTC
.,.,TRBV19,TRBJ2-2,CASSFQDSRFTGELFF,TGTGCCAGTAGTTTCCAGGACAGCAGATTCACCGGGGAGCTGTTTTTT
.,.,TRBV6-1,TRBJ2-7,CASSEATTGPGGYEQYF,TGTGCCAGCAGTGAAGCTACCACCGGACCTGGGGGGTACGAGCAGTACTTC
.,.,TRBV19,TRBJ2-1,CASSISLNEQFF,TGTGCCAGTAGTATCAGTCTCAATGAGCAGTTCTTC
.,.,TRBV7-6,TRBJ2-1,CASSFSGSGGNEQFF,TGTGCCAGCAGTTTCTCCGGGAGTGGTGGGAATGAGCAGTTCTTC
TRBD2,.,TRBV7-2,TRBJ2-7,CASRRAGKHIYEQYF,TGTGCCAGCAGGAGAGCGGGGAAACATATCTACGAGCAGTACTTC
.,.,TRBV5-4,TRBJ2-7,CASSPGVLVGEQYF,TGTGCCAGCAGCCCGGGGGTGCTAGTTGGTGAGCAGTACTTC
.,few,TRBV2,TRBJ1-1,CASSSGGFWGASEAFF,TGTGCCAGCAGTTCTGGGGGGTTCTGGGGTGCCTCTGAAGCTTTCTTT
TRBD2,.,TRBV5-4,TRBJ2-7,CASSLGLAGGYEQYF,TGTGCCAGCAGCTTGGGACTAGCGGGAGGCTACGAGCAGTACTTC
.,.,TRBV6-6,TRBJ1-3,CASGTREGDTIYF,TGTGCCAGCGGCACCCGGGAAGGTGACACCATATATTTT
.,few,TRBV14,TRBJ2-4,CASSPTASLAKNIQYF,TGTGCCAGCAGCCCGACAGCCAGTTTAGCCAAAAACATTCAGTACTTC
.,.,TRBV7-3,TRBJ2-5,CASSRGWGETQYF,TGTGCCAGCAGCAGGGGGTGGGGAGAGACCCAGTACTTC
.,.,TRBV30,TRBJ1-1,CAWSPGGPNTEAFF,TGTGCCTGGAGCCCGGGGGGGCCGAACACTGAAGCTTTCTTT
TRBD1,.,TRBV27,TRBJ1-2,CASGKGRGLEYGYTF,TGTGCCAGCGGGAAAGGCAGGGGGCTTGAGTATGGCTACACCTTC